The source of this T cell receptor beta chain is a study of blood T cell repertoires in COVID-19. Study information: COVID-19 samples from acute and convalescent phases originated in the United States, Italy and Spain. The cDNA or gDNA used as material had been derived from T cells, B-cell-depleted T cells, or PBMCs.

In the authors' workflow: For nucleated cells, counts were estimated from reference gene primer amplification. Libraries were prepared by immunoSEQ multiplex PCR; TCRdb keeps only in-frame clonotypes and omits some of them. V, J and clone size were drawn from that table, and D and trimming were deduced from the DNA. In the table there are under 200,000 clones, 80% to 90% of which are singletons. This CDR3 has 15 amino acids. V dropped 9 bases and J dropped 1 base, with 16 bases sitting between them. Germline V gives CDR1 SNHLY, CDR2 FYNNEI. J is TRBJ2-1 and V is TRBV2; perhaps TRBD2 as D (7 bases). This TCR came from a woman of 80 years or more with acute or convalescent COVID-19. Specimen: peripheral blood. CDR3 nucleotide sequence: TGTGCCAGTGGGAGGGGGAGGGGGTCCTACAATGAGCAGTTCTTC. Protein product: CASGRGRGSYNEQFF.